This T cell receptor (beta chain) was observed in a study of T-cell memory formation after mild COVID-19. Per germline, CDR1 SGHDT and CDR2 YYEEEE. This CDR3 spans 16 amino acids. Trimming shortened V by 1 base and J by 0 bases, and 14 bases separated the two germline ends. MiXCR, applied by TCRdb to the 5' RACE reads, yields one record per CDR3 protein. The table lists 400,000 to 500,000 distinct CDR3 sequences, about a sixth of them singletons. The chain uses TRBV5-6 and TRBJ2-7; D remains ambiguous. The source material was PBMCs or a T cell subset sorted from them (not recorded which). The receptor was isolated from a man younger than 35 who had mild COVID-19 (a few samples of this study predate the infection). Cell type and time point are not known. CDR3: CASSLRLSGRSYEQYF. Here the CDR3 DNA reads TGTGCCAGCAGCTTGAGGCTCAGTGGGCGCTCCTACGAGCAGTACTTC.